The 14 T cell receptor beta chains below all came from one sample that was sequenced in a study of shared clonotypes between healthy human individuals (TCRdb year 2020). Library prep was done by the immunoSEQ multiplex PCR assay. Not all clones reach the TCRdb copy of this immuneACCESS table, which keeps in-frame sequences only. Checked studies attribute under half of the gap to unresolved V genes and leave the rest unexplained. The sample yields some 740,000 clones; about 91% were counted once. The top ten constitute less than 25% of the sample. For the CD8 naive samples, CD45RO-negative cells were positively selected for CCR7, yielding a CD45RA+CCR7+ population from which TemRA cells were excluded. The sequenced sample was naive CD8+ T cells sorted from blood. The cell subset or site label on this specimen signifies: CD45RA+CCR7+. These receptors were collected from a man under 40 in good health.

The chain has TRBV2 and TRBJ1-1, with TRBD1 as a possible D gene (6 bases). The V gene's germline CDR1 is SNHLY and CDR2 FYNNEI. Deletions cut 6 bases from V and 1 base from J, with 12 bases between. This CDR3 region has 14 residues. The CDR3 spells CASSSGHTNTEAFF. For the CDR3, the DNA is TGTGCCAGCAGCTCGGGACACACGAACACTGAAGCTTTCTTT.

CDR3 bases: TGTGCCAGCAGTGAGCCAGGGGGCCGTGAGACCCAGTACTTC. Its protein product is CASSEPGGRETQYF. The V call is TRBV25-1, the J call TRBJ2-5, with 8 bases fitting TRBD1. The CDR3 runs 14 residues. Trimming cost V 3 bases and J 5 bases; bases outside gene matches: 5. CDR1 MGHDK and CDR2 SYGVNS come from the germline V gene. The full variable domain, rest sourced from reference TRBV25-1 and TRBJ2-5, is EADIYQTPRYLVIGTGKKITLECSQTMGHDKMYWYQQDPGMELHLIHYSYGVNSTEKGDLSSESTVSRIRTEHFPLTLESARPSHTSQYLCASSEPGGRETQYFGPGTRLLVL.

The CDR3 nucleotides are TGTGCCAGCAATCCCGGGACAAATTCCCACGAGCAGTACTTC. Its protein is CASNPGTNSHEQYF. The chain employs TRBV7-9 and TRBJ2-7; D perhaps matches TRBD1 (6 bases). Germline-derived CDR1 and CDR2 are SEHNR and FQNEAQ (reference sequence). The CDR3 has 14 residues. Trimming cost V 7 bases and J 5 bases, with 18 bases left between them.

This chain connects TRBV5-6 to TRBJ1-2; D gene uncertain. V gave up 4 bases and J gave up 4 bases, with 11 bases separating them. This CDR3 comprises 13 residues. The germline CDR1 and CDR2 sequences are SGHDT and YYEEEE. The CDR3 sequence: CASSHLGRYGYTF. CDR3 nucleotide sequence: TGTGCCAGCAGCCACCTCGGACGCTATGGCTACACCTTC.

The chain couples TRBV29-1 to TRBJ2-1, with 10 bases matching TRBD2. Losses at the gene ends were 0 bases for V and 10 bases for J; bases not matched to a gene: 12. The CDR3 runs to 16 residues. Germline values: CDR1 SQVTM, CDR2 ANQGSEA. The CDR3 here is CSVEDSTAGGPFEQFF. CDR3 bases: TGCAGCGTTGAAGATTCAACAGCGGGAGGGCCGTTCGAGCAGTTCTTC.

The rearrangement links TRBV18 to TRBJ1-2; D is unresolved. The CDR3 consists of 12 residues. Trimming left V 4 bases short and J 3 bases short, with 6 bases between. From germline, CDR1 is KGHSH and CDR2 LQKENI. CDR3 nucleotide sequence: TGTGCCAGCTCACAGAGGGACTATGGCTACACCTTC. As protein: CASSQRDYGYTF.

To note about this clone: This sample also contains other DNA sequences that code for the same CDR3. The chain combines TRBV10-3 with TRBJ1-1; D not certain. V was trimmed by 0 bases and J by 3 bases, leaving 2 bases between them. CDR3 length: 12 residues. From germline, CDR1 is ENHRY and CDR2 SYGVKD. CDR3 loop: CAISESDTEAFF. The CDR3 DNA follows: TGTGCCATCAGTGAGTCAGACACTGAAGCTTTCTTT.

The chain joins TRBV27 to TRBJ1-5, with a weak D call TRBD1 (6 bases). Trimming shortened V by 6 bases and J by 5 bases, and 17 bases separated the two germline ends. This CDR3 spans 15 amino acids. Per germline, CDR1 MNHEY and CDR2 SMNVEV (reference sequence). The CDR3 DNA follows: TGTGCCAGCAGCTTTAGGGGGGGTGTGGATCAGCCCCAGCATTTT. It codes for CASSFRGGVDQPQHF.

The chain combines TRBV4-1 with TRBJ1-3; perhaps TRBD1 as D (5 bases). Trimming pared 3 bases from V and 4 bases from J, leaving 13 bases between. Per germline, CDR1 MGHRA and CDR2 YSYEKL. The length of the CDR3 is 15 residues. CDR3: CASSHRRGSGNTIYF. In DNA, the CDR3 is TGCGCCAGCAGCCACCGAAGGGGATCCGGAAACACCATATATTTT.

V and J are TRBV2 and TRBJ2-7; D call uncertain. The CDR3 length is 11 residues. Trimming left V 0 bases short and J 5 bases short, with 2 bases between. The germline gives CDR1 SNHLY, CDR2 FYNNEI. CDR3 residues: CASSEADEQYF. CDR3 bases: TGTGCCAGCAGTGAAGCCGACGAGCAGTACTTC.

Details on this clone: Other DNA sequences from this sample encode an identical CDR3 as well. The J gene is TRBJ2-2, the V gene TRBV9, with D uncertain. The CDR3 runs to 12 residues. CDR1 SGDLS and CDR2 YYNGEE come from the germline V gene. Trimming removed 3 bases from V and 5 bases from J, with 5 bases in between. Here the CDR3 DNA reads TGTGCCAGCAGCGCTGGGACCGGGGAGCTGTTTTTT. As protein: CASSAGTGELFF.

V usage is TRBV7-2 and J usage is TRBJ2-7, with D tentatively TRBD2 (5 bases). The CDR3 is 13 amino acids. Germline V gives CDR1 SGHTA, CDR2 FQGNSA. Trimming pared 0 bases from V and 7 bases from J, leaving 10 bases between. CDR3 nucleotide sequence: TGTGCCAGCAGCTTAGCGGGAGTGCGGGAGCAGTACTTC. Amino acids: CASSLAGVREQYF.

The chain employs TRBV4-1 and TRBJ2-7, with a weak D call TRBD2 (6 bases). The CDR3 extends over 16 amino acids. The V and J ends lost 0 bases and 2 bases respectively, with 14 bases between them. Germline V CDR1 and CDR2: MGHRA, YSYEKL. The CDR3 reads CASSQDIVEGTYEQYF. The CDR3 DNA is TGCGCCAGCAGCCAAGATATAGTGGAGGGAACCTACGAGCAGTACTTC.

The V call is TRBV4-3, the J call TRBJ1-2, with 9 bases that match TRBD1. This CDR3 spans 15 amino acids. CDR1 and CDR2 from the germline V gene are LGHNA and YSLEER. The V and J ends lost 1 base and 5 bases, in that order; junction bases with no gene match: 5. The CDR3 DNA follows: TGCGCCAGCAGCCAAGCCCCCGGGACAGGGTATGGCTACACCTTC. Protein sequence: CASSQAPGTGYGYTF.